This entry lists 15 T cell receptor beta chains sequenced from one sample in a study of cytomegalovirus exposure and HLA in healthy donors. It was with 60 Vbeta and 13 Jbeta primers that the PCR ran. Libraries were prepared by immunoSEQ multiplex PCR; TCRdb keeps only in-frame clonotypes and omits some of them. Seen here are 150,000 to 200,000 clones, approximately 80% observed once, and the top ten hold roughly 2.1%. The sequenced material came from PBMCs. Receptor source: a young man in good health and CMV-seronegative.

This clone showed up just a few times. The chain recombines TRBV6-1 with TRBJ1-3; possible D gene TRBD1, 6 bases. This CDR3 is 15 amino acids long. The V end lost 1 base, the J end lost 4 bases, and 11 bases lay between the germline ends. Germline values: CDR1 MNHNS, CDR2 SASEGT. CDR3 nucleotides: TGTGCCAGCAGTGAAGGACCGGGGGGCGGAAACACCATATATTTT. It translates to CASSEGPGGGNTIYF.

The table lists this clone with a count of one. V is TRBV25-1 and J is TRBJ1-5, with a possible D match to TRBD1 (5 bases). This CDR3 is 16 amino acids long. V dropped 1 base and J dropped 1 base, with 11 bases sitting between them. Germline CDR1 and CDR2: MGHDK and SYGVNS. CDR3 region: CASSESGRASNQPQHF. As DNA, the CDR3 is TGTGCCAGCAGTGAATCCGGCAGGGCGAGCAATCAGCCCCAGCATTTT.

The chain employs TRBV7-8 and TRBJ1-1, with 7 bases aligning to TRBD1. Germline V gene lookup returns CDR1 SGHVS and CDR2 FQNEAQ. The CDR3 runs 16 residues. Trimming cost V 1 base and J 0 bases; bases outside gene matches: 5. CDR3 DNA sequence: TGTGCCAGCAGCTTAGTGGGACAGATAATGAACACTGAAGCTTTCTTT. Protein sequence: CASSLVGQIMNTEAFF.

The chain joins TRBV2 to TRBJ1-5; D unclear. Germline V gene data show CDR1 as SNHLY and CDR2 as FYNNEI. Trimming left V 7 bases short and J 3 bases short, with 10 bases between. This CDR3 is built from 13 residues. The CDR3 sequence: CASMRVPNQPQHF. Written as DNA, the CDR3 is TGTGCCAGCATGCGGGTGCCCAATCAGCCCCAGCATTTT.

This sequence joins TRBV10-3 and TRBJ2-7; TRBD2 is a possible D gene (7 bases). This CDR3 has 16 amino acids. Germline V gives CDR1 ENHRY, CDR2 SYGVKD. V gave up 3 bases and J gave up 3 bases, with 18 bases separating them. DNA of the CDR3: TGTGCCATCAGTGATCGAGGGGGGAGGGGGAACTACGAGCAGTACTTC. Translation gives CAISDRGGRGNYEQYF.

V usage is TRBV28 and J usage is TRBJ2-5, with a weak D call TRBD2 (6 bases). This CDR3 has 14 amino acids. V lost 4 bases, J lost 5 bases, and 14 bases lay in between. Germline CDR1 reads MDHEN; CDR2 reads SYDVKM. CDR3 region: CASSYGGVGETQYF. CDR3 sequence (DNA): TGTGCCAGCAGTTACGGCGGGGTCGGCGAGACCCAGTACTTC. Based on the CDR3 plus reference TRBV28 and TRBJ2-5, the full variable domain is DVKVTQSSRYLVKRTGEKVFLECVQDMDHENMFWYRQDPGLGLRLIYFSYDVKMKEKGDIPEGYSVSREKKERFSLILESASTNQTSMYLCASSYGGVGETQYFGPGTRLLVL.

The rearrangement uses TRBV7-2 and TRBJ2-3; TRBD2 agrees at 13 bases. Trimming at V came to 0 bases and at J to 7 bases, leaving 4 bases not matched to a gene. The CDR3 consists of 16 residues. Germline V lookup: CDR1 SGHTA, CDR2 FQGNSA. The CDR3 here is CASSLAGTSGVNTQYF. The CDR3 DNA sequence: TGTGCCAGCAGCTTAGCCGGGACTAGCGGGGTAAATACGCAGTATTTT.

The V gene is TRBV28, the J gene TRBJ2-7; TRBD2 is a possible D gene (6 bases). Trimming removed 2 bases at V and 7 bases at J, with 12 bases between. The V gene's germline CDR1 is MDHEN and CDR2 SYDVKM. The CDR3 consists of 13 residues. The CDR3 spells CASSLGGGEEQYF. The CDR3 DNA reads TGTGCCAGCAGTTTAGGGGGAGGCGAAGAGCAGTACTTC.

A remark on this clone: Other DNA variants within this sample encode the same CDR3. The chain links TRBV6-1 to TRBJ2-5; 10 bases align to TRBD1. V shed 1 base, J shed 5 bases, and the junction held 1 base outside the gene matches. The germline CDR1 and CDR2 sequences are MNHNS and SASEGT. The CDR3 extends over 14 amino acids. CDR3 in DNA: TGTGCCAGCAGTGAAGGGACAGGGGGGGAGACCCAGTACTTC. Its translation is CASSEGTGGETQYF.

The J gene is TRBJ1-5, the V gene TRBV5-4; no clear D. V was pared by 1 base and J by 5 bases, with 7 bases between. The germline CDR1 and CDR2 sequences are SGHNT and YYREEE (reference sequence). The CDR3 has 13 amino acids. CDR3 region: CASSLSGDQPQHF. The CDR3 DNA sequence: TGTGCCAGCAGCTTGTCCGGGGATCAGCCCCAGCATTTT.

The V call is TRBV7-9, the J call TRBJ2-7, with D perhaps matching TRBD1 (6 bases). The V end lost 5 bases, the J end lost 2 bases, and 13 bases lay between the germline ends. CDR3 length equals 14 residues. Germline loops: CDR1 SEHNR, CDR2 FQNEAQ (reference sequence). CDR3 protein: CASSLGHGPYEQYF. In nucleotides, the CDR3 is TGTGCCAGCAGCCTGGGACACGGACCCTACGAGCAGTACTTC.

This clone has a handful of counts. The J gene is TRBJ2-2, the V gene TRBV5-1, with 8 nucleotides matching TRBD2. This CDR3 contains 15 residues. Germline CDR1 reads SGHRS; CDR2 reads YFSETQ. With 0 bases clipped from V and 6 bases from J, the junction kept 4 bases outside the gene matches. CDR3 amino acids: CASSLEAGASGELFF. Here the CDR3 DNA reads TGCGCCAGCAGCTTGGAAGCGGGAGCCTCCGGGGAGCTGTTTTTT.

The chain carries TRBV11-2 and TRBJ1-2, with 9 bases aligning to TRBD1. The CDR3 contains 16 residues. CDR1 and CDR2 from the germline V gene are SGHAT and FQNNGV. The ends lost 1 base at V and 8 bases at J; junction bases unmatched: 11. The CDR3 here is CASSLAGQGAFRGYTF. As DNA, the CDR3 is TGTGCCAGCAGCTTAGCGGGACAGGGCGCGTTTCGAGGCTACACCTTC.

The chain has TRBV27 and TRBJ2-3; 10 bases map to TRBD1. Germline CDR1 is MNHEY and CDR2 is SMNVEV (reference sequence). V gave up 8 bases and J gave up 2 bases; unmatched junction bases: 10. This CDR3 is 16 amino acids long. The CDR3 region is CASGRQGAIHTDTQYF. The CDR3 DNA is TGTGCCAGCGGTCGACAGGGGGCCATCCACACAGATACGCAGTATTTT.

On this clone itself: The limits of the CDR3 on the DNA are not certain, so only TCRdb's listed CDR3 is given. The chain carries TRBV10-3 and TRBJ1-1. The CDR3 is 14 amino acids in total, end residues counted. Per the germline V gene, CDR1 is ENHRY and CDR2 is SYGVKD. The CDR3 region is CAISTSGGGTEAFF.